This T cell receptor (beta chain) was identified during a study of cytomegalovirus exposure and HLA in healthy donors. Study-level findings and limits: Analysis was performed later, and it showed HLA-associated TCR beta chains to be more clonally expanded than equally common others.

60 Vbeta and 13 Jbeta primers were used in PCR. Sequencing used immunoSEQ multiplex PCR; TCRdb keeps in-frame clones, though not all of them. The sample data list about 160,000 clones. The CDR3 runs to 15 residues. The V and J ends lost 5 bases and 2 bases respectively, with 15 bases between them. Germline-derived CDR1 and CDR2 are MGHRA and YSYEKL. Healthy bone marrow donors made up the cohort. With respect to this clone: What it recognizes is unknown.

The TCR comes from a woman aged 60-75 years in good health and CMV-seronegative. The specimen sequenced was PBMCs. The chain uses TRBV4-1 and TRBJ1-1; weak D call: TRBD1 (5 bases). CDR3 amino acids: CASSATPTVNTEAFF. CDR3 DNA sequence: TGCGCCAGCAGCGCCACCCCGACAGTCAACACTGAAGCTTTCTTT.